Each of the 18 T cell receptor beta chains below was sequenced from the same sample in a study of long-term antiretroviral therapy in people with HIV. Running of the v3.0 immunoSEQ assay took place at survey level. Repertoires were generated with immunoSEQ multiplex PCR, while TCRdb's copy carries only in-frame clones and drops some. Of about 16,000 clones in the sample, 88% were seen once. Source: unsorted PBMCs, taken 0.7 years before starting antiretroviral therapy. The receptors were sampled from a man aged 50-60 years with HIV.

In this sample, this clone turned up a few times. The chain joins TRBV30 to TRBJ2-7; D ambiguous. This CDR3 is 12 amino acids long. Germline lookup yields CDR1 GTSNPN and CDR2 SVGIG (reference sequence). Trimming took off 2 bases at V and 7 bases at J, with 12 bases between the two ends. The CDR3 bases are TGTGCCTGGAGTATCATTACTCGGGAGCAGTACTTC. Its translation is CAWSIITREQYF.

The J gene is TRBJ1-1, the V gene TRBV7-9; D remains ambiguous. Germline CDR1 is SEHNR and CDR2 is FQNEAQ (reference sequence). The ends were cut back, 2 bases at V and 1 base at J, with 8 bases in the middle. The CDR3 totals 14 residues. The CDR3 DNA follows: TGTGCCAGCAGCTTATTAGTAACGAACACTGAAGCTTTCTTT. This translates into CASSLLVTNTEAFF.

V and J are TRBV28 and TRBJ1-3, with 8 bases matching TRBD1. This CDR3 spans 17 amino acids. The junction had 10 bases not matched to a gene; V was cut back by 4 bases and J by 2 bases. The germline CDR1 and CDR2 sequences are MDHEN and SYDVKM. In DNA, the CDR3 is TGTGCCAGCAGTTCCAGTCGCAGGGGGCGAACTGGAAACACCATATATTTT. Translated: CASSSSRRGRTGNTIYF. Looking up the rest from reference TRBV28 and TRBJ1-3 gives the full variable domain: DVKVTQSSRYLVKRTGEKVFLECVQDMDHENMFWYRQDPGLGLRLIYFSYDVKMKEKGDIPEGYSVSREKKERFSLILESASTNQTSMYLCASSSSRRGRTGNTIYFGEGSWLTVV.

Only a few counts were recorded for this clone. This sequence joins TRBV21-1 and TRBJ2-2; the D call of TRBD2 is as the table states it, not checked on the DNA. TRBV21-1 is termed a pseudogene. The CDR3 covers 17 residues. The CDR3, as DNA: TGTGCCAGCAACCCGGGGGTACTAGCGGGGGACGTCGGGGAGCTGTTTTTT. Translation: CASNPGVLAGDVGELFF.

This chain uses TRBV7-9 with TRBJ1-3, with D possibly being TRBD1 (5 bases). In germline, CDR1 is SEHNR, CDR2 FQNEAQ (reference sequence). The CDR3 has 18 amino acids. The V and J ends lost 8 bases and 9 bases respectively, with 32 bases between them. The CDR3 sequence is CASSLSAFPPPKGSTIYF. The DNA of the CDR3 is TGTGCCAGCTCACTCTCTGCTTTCCCCCCGCCGAAGGGGAGCACCATATATTTT.

This clone was counted once. The chain is built from TRBV9 and TRBJ1-6, with unresolved D. Trimming stripped 2 bases from V and 8 bases from J, with 8 bases between. The CDR3 is made up of 13 amino acids. Germline V gene data show CDR1 as SGDLS and CDR2 as YYNGEE. Written as DNA, the CDR3 is TGTGCCAGCAGCGTTACCGAGGATTCACCCCTCCACTTT. The encoded protein is CASSVTEDSPLHF.

This chain joins TRBV2 and TRBJ2-5, with TRBD2 as a possible D gene (5 bases). V lost 6 bases, J lost 5 bases, and 16 bases lay in between. CDR3 length: 14 amino acids. Germline loops: CDR1 SNHLY, CDR2 FYNNEI. The CDR3 DNA follows: TGTGCCAGCAGAGATGACGGGGTAGGCGAGACCCAGTACTTC. Translating gives CASRDDGVGETQYF.

This chain links TRBV2 with TRBJ2-3, with unresolved D. Germline V gives CDR1 SNHLY, CDR2 FYNNEI. The CDR3 extends over 13 amino acids. The germline V and J ends were trimmed by 0 bases and 0 bases, with 1 base remaining between them. CDR3 coding DNA: TGTGCCAGCAGTGAAGCTAGCACAGATACGCAGTATTTT. Translated, it gives CASSEASTDTQYF.

This chain connects TRBV5-6 to TRBJ2-4; the D is unclear. The germline CDR1 and CDR2 sequences are SGHDT and YYEEEE. V lost 0 bases and J 8 bases, leaving 3 bases between the germline ends. The CDR3 has 11 amino acids. The CDR3 is CASSLDDIQYF. The CDR3 coding sequence is TGTGCCAGCAGCTTGGACGACATTCAGTACTTC.

This CDR3 reads CASSLDGSSHEQYF. CDR3 sequence (DNA): TGTGCCAGCAGCTTAGACGGGAGTTCACACGAGCAGTACTTC. The V call is TRBV7-8, the J call TRBJ2-7; D possibly corresponds to TRBD2 (6 bases). Trimming left V 1 base short and J 5 bases short, with 12 bases between. The CDR3 spans 14 residues. Germline values: CDR1 SGHVS, CDR2 FQNEAQ.

This rearrangement joins TRBV21-1 to TRBJ1-5. TRBV21-1 is annotated as a pseudogene. This CDR3 spans 17 amino acids. Here the CDR3 DNA reads TGTGCCAGCAGCAAAGCTCTGGGGGGATCTAGCAATCAGCCCCAGCATTTT. Protein sequence: CASSKALGGSSNQPQHF.

This clone was counted once. The genes are TRBV6-1 and TRBJ1-1; the D gene is possibly TRBD1 (6 bases). The germline gives CDR1 MNHNS, CDR2 SASEGT. The CDR3 runs to 17 residues. V was cut by 0 bases and J by 5 bases, with 19 bases left in between. This CDR3 reads CASSEAIGLEGGTEAFF. The CDR3 DNA reads as TGTGCCAGCAGTGAAGCGATTGGGCTAGAAGGGGGAACTGAAGCTTTCTTT.

The V gene is TRBV18, the J gene TRBJ2-1; D not certain. This CDR3 has 12 residues. Germline CDR1 is KGHSH and CDR2 is LQKENI. Trimming shortened V by 2 bases and J by 10 bases, and 9 bases separated the two germline ends. This CDR3 is CASSPVREEQFF. DNA for the CDR3: TGTGCCAGCTCACCAGTTCGAGAAGAGCAGTTCTTC.

The rearrangement links TRBV6-5 to TRBJ2-1; 8 bases are shared with TRBD1. Germline CDR1 is MNHEY and CDR2 is SVGAGI. V was clipped by 2 bases and J by 8 bases; unmatched bases: 2. CDR3 length equals 13 residues. CDR3 in amino acids: CASSYQGAHEQFF. CDR3 coding DNA: TGTGCCAGCAGTTACCAGGGGGCCCATGAGCAGTTCTTC.

This chain connects TRBV6-1 to TRBJ1-4; D is unclear. This CDR3 contains 13 residues. In germline, CDR1 is MNHNS, CDR2 SASEGT. With 2 bases removed from V and 8 bases from J, the gap between germline ends came to 9 bases. The CDR3 region is CASSEQPEEKLFF. The CDR3 region has the DNA TGTGCCAGCAGTGAACAACCGGAAGAAAAACTGTTTTTT.

About this clone: Other DNA sequences in this specimen translate into the identical CDR3. The chain is built from TRBV6-1 and TRBJ1-2; possibly TRBD1 for D (5 bases). The CDR3 spans 12 residues. The germline gives CDR1 MNHNS, CDR2 SASEGT. Trimming took off 5 bases at V and 2 bases at J, with 6 bases between the two ends. The CDR3 loop reads CASSQGNYGYTF. CDR3 sequence (DNA): TGTGCCAGCAGTCAGGGCAACTATGGCTACACCTTC.

The J gene is TRBJ1-3, the V gene TRBV9; TRBD1 aligns across 8 bases. This CDR3 region has 14 residues. CDR1 is SGDLS, CDR2 YYNGEE, per germline. V lost 3 bases, J lost 8 bases, and 7 bases stayed unmatched. As DNA, the CDR3 is TGTGCCAGCAGCGCCTCTACAGGGGGAGACACCATATATTTT. Amino acid sequence: CASSASTGGDTIYF.

The CDR3 coding sequence is TGTGCCAGCAGCTTATCTGGGGGCCGTTATGGCTACACCTTC. This gives the protein CASSLSGGRYGYTF. The chain has TRBV7-8 and TRBJ1-2; a weak D match, TRBD1 (6 bases). The CDR3 runs to 14 residues. Germline loops: CDR1 SGHVS, CDR2 FQNEAQ. Trimming left V 2 bases short and J 5 bases short, with 12 bases between.